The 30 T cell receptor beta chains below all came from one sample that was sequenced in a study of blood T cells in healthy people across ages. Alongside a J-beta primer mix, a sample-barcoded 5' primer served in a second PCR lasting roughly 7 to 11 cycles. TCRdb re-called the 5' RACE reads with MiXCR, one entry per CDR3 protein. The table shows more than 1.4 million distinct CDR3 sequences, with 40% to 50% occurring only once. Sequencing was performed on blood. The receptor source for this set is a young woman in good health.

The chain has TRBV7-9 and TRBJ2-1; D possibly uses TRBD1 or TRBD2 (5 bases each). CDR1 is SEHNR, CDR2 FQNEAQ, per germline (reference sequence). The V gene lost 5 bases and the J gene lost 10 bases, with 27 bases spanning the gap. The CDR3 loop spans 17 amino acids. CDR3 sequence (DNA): TGTGCCAGCAGCGTTTCAACCGGGACCCTACCACGTCAGGAGCAGTTCTTC. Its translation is CASSVSTGTLPRQEQFF. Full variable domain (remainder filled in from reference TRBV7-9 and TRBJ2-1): DTGVSQNPRHKITKRGQNVTFRCDPISEHNRLYWYRQTLGQGPEFLTYFQNEAQLEKSRLLSDRFSAERPKGSFSTLEIQRTEQGDSAMYLCASSVSTGTLPRQEQFFGPGTRLTVL.

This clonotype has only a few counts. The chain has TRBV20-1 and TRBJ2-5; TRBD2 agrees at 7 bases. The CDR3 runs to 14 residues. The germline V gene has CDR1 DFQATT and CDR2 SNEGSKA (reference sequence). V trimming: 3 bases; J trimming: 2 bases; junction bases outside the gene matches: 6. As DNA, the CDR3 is TGCAGTGCTAGTAGGGCTAGCGGACAAGAGACCCAGTACTTC. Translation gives CSASRASGQETQYF.

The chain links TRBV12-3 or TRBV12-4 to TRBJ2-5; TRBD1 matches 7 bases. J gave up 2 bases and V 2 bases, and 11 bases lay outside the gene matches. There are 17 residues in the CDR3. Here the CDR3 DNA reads TGTGCCAGCAGTTTAAGAAGCGGTTCGACAGGGCAAGAGACCCAGTACTTC. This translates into CASSLRSGSTGQETQYF.

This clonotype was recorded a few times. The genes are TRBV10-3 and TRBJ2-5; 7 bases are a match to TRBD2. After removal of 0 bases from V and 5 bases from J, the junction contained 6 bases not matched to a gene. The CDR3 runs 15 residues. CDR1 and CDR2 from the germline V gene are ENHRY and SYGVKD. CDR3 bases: TGTGCCATCAGTGAGTCGTACGTGGGGGGGGAGACCCAGTACTTC. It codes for CAISESYVGGETQYF.

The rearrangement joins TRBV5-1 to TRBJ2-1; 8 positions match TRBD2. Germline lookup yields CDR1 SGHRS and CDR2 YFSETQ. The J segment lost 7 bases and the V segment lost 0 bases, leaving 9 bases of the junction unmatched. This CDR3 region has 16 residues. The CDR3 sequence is CASSLGGSGVQNEQFF. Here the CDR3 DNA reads TGCGCCAGCAGCTTGGGAGGTAGCGGGGTACAAAATGAGCAGTTCTTC. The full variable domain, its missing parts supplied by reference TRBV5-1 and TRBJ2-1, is KAGVTQTPRYLIKTRGQQVTLSCSPISGHRSVSWYQQTPGQGLQFLFEYFSETQRNKGNFPGRFSGRQFSNSRSEMNVSTLELGDSALYLCASSLGGSGVQNEQFFGPGTRLTVL.

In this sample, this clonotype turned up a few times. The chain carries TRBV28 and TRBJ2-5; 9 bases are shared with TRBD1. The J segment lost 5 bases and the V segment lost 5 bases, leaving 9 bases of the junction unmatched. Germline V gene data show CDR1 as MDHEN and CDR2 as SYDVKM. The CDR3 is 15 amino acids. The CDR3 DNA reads TGTGCCAGCAGTAAGACCACAGGGGGCGGGGAGACCCAGTACTTC. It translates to CASSKTTGGGETQYF. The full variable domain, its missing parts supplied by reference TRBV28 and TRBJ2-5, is DVKVTQSSRYLVKRTGEKVFLECVQDMDHENMFWYRQDPGLGLRLIYFSYDVKMKEKGDIPEGYSVSREKKERFSLILESASTNQTSMYLCASSKTTGGGETQYFGPGTRLLVL.

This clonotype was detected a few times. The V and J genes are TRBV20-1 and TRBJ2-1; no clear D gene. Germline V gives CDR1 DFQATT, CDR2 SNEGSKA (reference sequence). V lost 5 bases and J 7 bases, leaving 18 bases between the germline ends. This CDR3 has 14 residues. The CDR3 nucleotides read TGCAGTGCTGAATTGGGGTTAGTATGGAATGAGCAGTTCTTC. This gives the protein CSAELGLVWNEQFF.

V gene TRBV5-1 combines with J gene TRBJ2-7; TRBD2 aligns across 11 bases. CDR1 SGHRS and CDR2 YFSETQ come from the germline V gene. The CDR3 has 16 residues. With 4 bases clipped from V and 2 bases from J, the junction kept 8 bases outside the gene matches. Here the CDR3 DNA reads TGCGCCAGCAGCAAAGCACTAGCGGGAGATCCCTACGAGCAGTACTTC. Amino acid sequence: CASSKALAGDPYEQYF.

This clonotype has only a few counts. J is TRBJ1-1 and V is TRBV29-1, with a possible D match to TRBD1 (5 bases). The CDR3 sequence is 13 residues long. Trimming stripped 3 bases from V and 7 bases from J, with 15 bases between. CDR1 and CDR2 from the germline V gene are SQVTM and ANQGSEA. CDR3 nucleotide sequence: TGCAGCGTTGAGAACGGGGGATTAAATGAAGCTTTCTTT. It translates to CSVENGGLNEAFF.

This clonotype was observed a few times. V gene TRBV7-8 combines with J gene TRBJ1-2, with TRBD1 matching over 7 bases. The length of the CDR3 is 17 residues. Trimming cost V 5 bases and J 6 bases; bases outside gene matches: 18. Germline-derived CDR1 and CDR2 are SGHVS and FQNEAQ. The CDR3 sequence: CASSPFRDSRRWDGYTF. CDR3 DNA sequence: TGTGCCAGCAGCCCTTTCCGGGACAGTCGTAGGTGGGATGGCTACACCTTC.

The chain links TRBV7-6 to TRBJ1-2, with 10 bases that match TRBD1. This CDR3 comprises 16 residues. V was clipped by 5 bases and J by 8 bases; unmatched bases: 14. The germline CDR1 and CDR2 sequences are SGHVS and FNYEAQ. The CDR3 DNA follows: TGTGCCAGCAGCGACCCGGGACAGGGGATCGTAAGGGGCTACACCTTC. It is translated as CASSDPGQGIVRGYTF.

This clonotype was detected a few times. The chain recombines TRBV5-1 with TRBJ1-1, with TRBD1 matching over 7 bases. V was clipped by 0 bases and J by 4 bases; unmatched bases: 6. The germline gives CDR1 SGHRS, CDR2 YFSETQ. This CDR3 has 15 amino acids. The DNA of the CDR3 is TGCGCCAGCAGCTTGGAGGAGGGGGCGTTCACTGAAGCTTTCTTT. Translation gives CASSLEEGAFTEAFF.

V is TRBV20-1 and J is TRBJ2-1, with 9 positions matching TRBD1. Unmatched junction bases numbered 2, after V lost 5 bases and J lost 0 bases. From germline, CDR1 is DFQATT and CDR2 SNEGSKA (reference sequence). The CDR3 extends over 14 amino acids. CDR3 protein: CSAPTGGSYNEQFF. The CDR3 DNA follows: TGCAGTGCTCCGACAGGGGGCTCCTACAATGAGCAGTTCTTC.

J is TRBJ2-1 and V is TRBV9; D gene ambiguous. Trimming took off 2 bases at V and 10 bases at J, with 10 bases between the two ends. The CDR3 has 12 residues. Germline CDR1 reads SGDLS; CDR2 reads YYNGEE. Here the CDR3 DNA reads TGTGCCAGCAGCGTCGTCCAGAGCGAGCAGTTCTTC. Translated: CASSVVQSEQFF.

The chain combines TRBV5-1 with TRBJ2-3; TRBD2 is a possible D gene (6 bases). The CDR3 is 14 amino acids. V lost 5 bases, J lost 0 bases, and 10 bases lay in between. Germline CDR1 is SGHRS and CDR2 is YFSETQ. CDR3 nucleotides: TGCGCCAGCAGGGCGGGACCGAGCACAGATACGCAGTATTTT. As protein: CASRAGPSTDTQYF.

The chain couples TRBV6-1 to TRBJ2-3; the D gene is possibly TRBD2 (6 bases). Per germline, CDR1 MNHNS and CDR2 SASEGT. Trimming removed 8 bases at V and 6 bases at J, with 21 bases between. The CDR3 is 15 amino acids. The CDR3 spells CASGPRTNGGDTQYF. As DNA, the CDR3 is TGTGCCAGCGGCCCAAGGACTAACGGAGGGGATACGCAGTATTTT.

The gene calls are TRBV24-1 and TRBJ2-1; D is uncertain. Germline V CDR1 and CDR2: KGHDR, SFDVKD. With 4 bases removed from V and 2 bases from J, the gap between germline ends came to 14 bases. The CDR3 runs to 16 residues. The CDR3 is CATSDHGGSTYNEQFF. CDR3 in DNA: TGTGCCACCAGTGACCACGGCGGATCCACCTACAATGAGCAGTTCTTC.

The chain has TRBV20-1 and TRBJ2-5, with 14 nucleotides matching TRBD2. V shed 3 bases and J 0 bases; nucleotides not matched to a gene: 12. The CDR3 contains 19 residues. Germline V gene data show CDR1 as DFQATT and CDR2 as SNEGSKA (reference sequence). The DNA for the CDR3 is TGCAGTGCTAGGGGACTGGGACTAGCGGGGGATGTGTACCAAGAGACCCAGTACTTC. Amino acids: CSARGLGLAGDVYQETQYF.

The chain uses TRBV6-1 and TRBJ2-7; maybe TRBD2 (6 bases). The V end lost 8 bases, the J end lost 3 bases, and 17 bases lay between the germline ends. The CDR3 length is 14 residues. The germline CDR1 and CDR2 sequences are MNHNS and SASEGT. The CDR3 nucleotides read TGTGCCAGCCCCCCGGGAGTAGGACTCTACGAGCAGTACTTC. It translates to CASPPGVGLYEQYF.

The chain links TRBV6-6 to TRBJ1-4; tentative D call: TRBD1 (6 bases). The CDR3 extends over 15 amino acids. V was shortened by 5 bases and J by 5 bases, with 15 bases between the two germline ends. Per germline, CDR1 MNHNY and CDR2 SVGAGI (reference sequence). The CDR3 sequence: CASSRQVQYNEKLFF. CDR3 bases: TGTGCCAGCAGTCGACAGGTCCAATACAATGAAAAACTGTTTTTT.

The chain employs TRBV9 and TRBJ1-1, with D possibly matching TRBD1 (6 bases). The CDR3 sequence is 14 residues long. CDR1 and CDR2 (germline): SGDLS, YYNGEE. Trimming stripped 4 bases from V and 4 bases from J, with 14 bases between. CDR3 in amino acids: CASSSRGMATEAFF. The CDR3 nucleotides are TGTGCCAGCAGCTCAAGGGGGATGGCCACTGAAGCTTTCTTT.

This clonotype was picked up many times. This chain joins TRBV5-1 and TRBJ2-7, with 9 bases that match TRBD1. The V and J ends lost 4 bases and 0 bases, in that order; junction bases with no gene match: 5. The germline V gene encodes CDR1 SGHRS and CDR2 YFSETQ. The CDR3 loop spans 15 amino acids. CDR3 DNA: TGCGCCAGCAGCGCGGGACAGGGTAACTCCTACGAGCAGTACTTC. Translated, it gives CASSAGQGNSYEQYF.

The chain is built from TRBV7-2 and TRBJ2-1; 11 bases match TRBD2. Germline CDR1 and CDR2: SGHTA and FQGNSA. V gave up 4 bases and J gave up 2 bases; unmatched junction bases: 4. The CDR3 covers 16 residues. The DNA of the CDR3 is TGTGCCAGCAGCTGGTATAGCGGGGGGGCCTACAATGAGCAGTTCTTC. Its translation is CASSWYSGGAYNEQFF.

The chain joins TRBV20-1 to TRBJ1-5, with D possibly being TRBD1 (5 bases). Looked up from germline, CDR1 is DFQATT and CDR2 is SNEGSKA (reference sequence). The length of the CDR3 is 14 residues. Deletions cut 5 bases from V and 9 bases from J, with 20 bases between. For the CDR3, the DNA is TGCAGTGCTTCCTACAGGACCCCCGTCGGGCCCCAGCATTTT. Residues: CSASYRTPVGPQHF.

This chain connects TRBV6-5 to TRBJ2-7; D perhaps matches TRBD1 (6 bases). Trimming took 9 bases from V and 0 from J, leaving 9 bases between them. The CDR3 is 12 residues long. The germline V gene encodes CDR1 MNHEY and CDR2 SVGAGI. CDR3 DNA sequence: TGTGCCAGACGGGACACCTCCTACGAGCAGTACTTC. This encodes CARRDTSYEQYF.

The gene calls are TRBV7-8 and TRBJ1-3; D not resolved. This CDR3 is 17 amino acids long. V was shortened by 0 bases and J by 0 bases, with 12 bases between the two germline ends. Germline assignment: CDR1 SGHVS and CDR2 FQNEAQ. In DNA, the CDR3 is TGTGCCAGCAGCTTAGCCCGAAGCGCCTACTCTGGAAACACCATATATTTT. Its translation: CASSLARSAYSGNTIYF.

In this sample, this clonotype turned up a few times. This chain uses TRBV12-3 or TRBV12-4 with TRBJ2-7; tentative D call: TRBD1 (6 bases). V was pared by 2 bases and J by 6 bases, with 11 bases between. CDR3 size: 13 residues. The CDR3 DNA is TGTGCCAGCAGTTTAACAGGGATTAGCGAGCAGTACTTC. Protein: CASSLTGISEQYF.

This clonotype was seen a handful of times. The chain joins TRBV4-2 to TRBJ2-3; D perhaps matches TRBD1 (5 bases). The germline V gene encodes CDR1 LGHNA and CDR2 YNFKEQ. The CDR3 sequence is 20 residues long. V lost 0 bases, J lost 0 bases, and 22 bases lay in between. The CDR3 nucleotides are TGTGCCAGCAGCCAAGACCCGACGGGTTACGGACAAAGCAGCACAGATACGCAGTATTTT. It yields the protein CASSQDPTGYGQSSTDTQYF.

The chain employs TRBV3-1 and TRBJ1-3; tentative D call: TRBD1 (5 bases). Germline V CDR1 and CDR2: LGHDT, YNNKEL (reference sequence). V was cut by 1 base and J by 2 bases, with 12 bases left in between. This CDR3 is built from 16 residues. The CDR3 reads CASSQAGTIAGNTIYF. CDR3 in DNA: TGTGCCAGCAGCCAAGCAGGGACCATTGCTGGAAACACCATATATTTT. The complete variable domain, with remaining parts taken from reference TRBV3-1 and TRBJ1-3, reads DTAVSQTPKYLVTQMGNDKSIKCEQNLGHDTMYWYKQDSKKFLKIMFSYNNKELIINETVPNRFSPKSPDKAHLNLHINSLELGDSAVYFCASSQAGTIAGNTIYFGEGSWLTVV.

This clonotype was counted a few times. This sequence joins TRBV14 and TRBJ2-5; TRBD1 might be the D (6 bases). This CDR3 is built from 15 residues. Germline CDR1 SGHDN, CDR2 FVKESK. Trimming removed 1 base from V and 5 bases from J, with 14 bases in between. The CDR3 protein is CASSQVGPRGETQYF. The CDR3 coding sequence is TGTGCCAGCAGCCAAGTCGGACCGAGGGGGGAGACCCAGTACTTC.